A selection of T cell receptor beta chains follows, all from one sample in a study of post-analysis software for immune sequencing data. MiXCR, applied by TCRdb to the PCR reads, yields one record per CDR3 protein. Counted here are approximately 630,000 distinct CDR3 sequences, 59% occurring once; the ten biggest clones make up 10% to 12%. The sample taken for sequencing was blood. The receptors were sampled from a girl aged 2 to 9 with multiple sclerosis. Each CDR3 is given with its conserved first and last residue. D genes are given only for firm matches. Not every row has a clone size; where given, it reads once, few, many or a size class.

D,size,V,J,DNA,CDR3
TRBD2,-,TRBV20-1,TRBJ2-7,TGCAGTGCTTATAGCGGGGGGGCTCCTCACGAGCAGTACTTC,CSAYSGGAPHEQYF
TRBD1,-,TRBV7-2,TRBJ2-1,TGTGCCAGCAGCTTAATAGCAGGGGGCTCCTACAATGGGCAGTTCTTC,CASSLIAGGSYNGQFF
-,-,TRBV7-9,TRBJ1-4,TGTGCCAGCAGCTTACAGGGAGCAGGAGATGAAAAACTGTTTTTT,CASSLQGAGDEKLFF
-,-,TRBV7-9,TRBJ2-5,TGTGCCAGCAGCCCGTTGCCCGGTGTGGAGACCCAGTACTTC,CASSPLPGVETQYF
-,once,TRBV7-6,TRBJ2-7,TGTGCCAGCAGCTTATATCACGGCGAATCCTACGAGCAGTACTTC,CASSLYHGESYEQYF
TRBD1,-,TRBV20-1,TRBJ2-5,TGCAGTGCTATGAGGGACAGTACGACCGCCCAAGAGACCCAGTACTTC,CSAMRDSTTAQETQYF
-,-,TRBV6-2/TRBV6-3,TRBJ2-5,TGTGCCAGCAGTTCTGGACTGCCCCGGGAGACCCAGTACTTC,CASSSGLPRETQYF
-,-,TRBV30,TRBJ1-1,TGTGCCTGGAGTCCCTGGACAGCGGAAGCTTTCTTT,CAWSPWTAEAFF
TRBD1,-,TRBV27,TRBJ2-7,TGTGCCAGCAGTCCCTGGACAGGGGGCGGCCTCTACGAGCAGTACTTC,CASSPWTGGGLYEQYF
-,-,TRBV21-1,TRBJ2-3,TGTGCCAGCAGCCCAGCCACGGGCACGCAGTATTTT,CASSPATGTQYF
TRBD1,-,TRBV28,TRBJ2-7,TGTGCCACCAAAGGACAGGGCGAATTCTACGAGCAGTACTTC,CATKGQGEFYEQYF
-,-,TRBV4-3,TRBJ1-2,TGCGCCAGCAGCCAAGACGGGCAGGGGCTGGGTGGCTACACCTTC,CASSQDGQGLGGYTF
TRBD2,-,TRBV5-1,TRBJ2-1,TGCGCCAGCAGCTTGGCGAGCGGGGTGGGGGACAATGAGCAGTTCTTC,CASSLASGVGDNEQFF
-,few,TRBV20-1,TRBJ2-3,TGCAGTGCTAGAGGGGGGCCCAACGCAGATACGCAGTATTTT,CSARGGPNADTQYF
-,-,TRBV20-1,TRBJ2-1,TGCAGTGCTAGAGCCCTCCAGGGGACCAATGAGCAGTTCTTC,CSARALQGTNEQFF
-,-,TRBV9,TRBJ2-3,TGTGCCAGCAGCGTAGAATCCGGGGGGCGAGATACGCAGTATTTT,CASSVESGGRDTQYF
TRBD2,-,TRBV20-1,TRBJ2-1,TGCAGTGCTGCGGGACTAGCGGGAGGCTACAATGAGCAGTTCTTC,CSAAGLAGGYNEQFF
-,-,TRBV11-2,TRBJ1-1,TGTGCCAGCAGCTCGATCAGGGTAGAGGACACTGAAGCTTTCTTT,CASSSIRVEDTEAFF
-,few,TRBV5-1,TRBJ2-7,TGCGCCAGCAGCCCCCTCCCCTCCTACGAGCAGTACTTC,CASSPLPSYEQYF
-,-,TRBV18,TRBJ2-1,TGTGCCAGCTCACTGCGAGACAAGGAGCAGTTCTTC,CASSLRDKEQFF
TRBD2,-,TRBV29-1,TRBJ2-1,TGCAGCGTTGATAGGCTAGCGGGAGGGCCCCCGATACAGTTCTTC,CSVDRLAGGPPIQFF
TRBD1,-,TRBV5-1,TRBJ2-3,TGCGCCAGCAGCTTGAGGGACAGGGGTGAAGATACGCAGTATTTT,CASSLRDRGEDTQYF
-,-,TRBV7-2,TRBJ2-3,TGTGCCAGCAGCTTACCAGGAGCAGGGGATTCCACAGATACGCAGTATTTT,CASSLPGAGDSTDTQYF
TRBD2,few,TRBV10-3,TRBJ2-1,TGTGCCATCAGTGACAGGACTAGCGGGAGCGATGAGCAGTTCTTC,CAISDRTSGSDEQFF
-,-,TRBV12-3/TRBV12-4,TRBJ2-7,TGTGCCAGCAGTTTCTCCCAGCTCCTTTACGAGCAGTACTTC,CASSFSQLLYEQYF
-,few,TRBV29-1,TRBJ1-1,TGCAGCGTTGCGGGGAACAGGCAATCGAACACTGAAGCTTTCTTT,CSVAGNRQSNTEAFF
-,once,TRBV20-1,TRBJ2-7,TGCAGTGCTCGTATGGGGCAGGGTTGGGGCGAGCAGTACTTC,CSARMGQGWGEQYF
-,-,TRBV25-1,TRBJ1-2,TGTGCCATTTCAGGACCCCCAATGGAGGGCTACACCTTC,CAISGPPMEGYTF
-,-,TRBV12-3/TRBV12-4,TRBJ2-1,TGTGCCAGCAGGACTTTTGTTAATGAGCAGTTCTTC,CASRTFVNEQFF
TRBD2,-,TRBV29-1,TRBJ2-7,TGCAGCGTGGGAGCTAGCGGGATTGTCGAGCAGTACTTC,CSVGASGIVEQYF
-,once,TRBV4-2,TRBJ1-1,TGTGCCAGCAGCCAAGAACACCAGGGTTTTAAGATGAACACTGAAGCTTTCTTT,CASSQEHQGFKMNTEAFF
-,-,TRBV7-2,TRBJ2-3,TGTGCCAGCAGCCCTCCTCCGACAGGTCACACAGATACGCAGTATTTT,CASSPPPTGHTDTQYF
TRBD1,once,TRBV29-1,TRBJ1-2,TGCAGCGTGGACCCCACAGGGGGAAATGGCTACACCTTC,CSVDPTGGNGYTF
TRBD1,-,TRBV27,TRBJ1-5,TGTGCCAGCGGGGGTCCAGGGGGCCCCCATCAGCCCCAGCATTTT,CASGGPGGPHQPQHF
TRBD2,once,TRBV3-1,TRBJ2-7,TGTGCCAGCAGCCAAGGCGCCACTGGGACTAGAGGTCGAAGGACCTACGAGCAGTACTTC,CASSQGATGTRGRRTYEQYF
-,many,TRBV12-3/TRBV12-4,TRBJ2-3,TGTGCCAGCACCCCGAGTCTTCGCACAGATACGCAGTATTTT,CASTPSLRTDTQYF
TRBD2,-,TRBV27,TRBJ2-1,TGTGCCAGCAGTTCTTTAGCGGGCCCCAACAATGAGCGGTTCTTC,CASSSLAGPNNERFF
TRBD1,-,TRBV6-5,TRBJ2-1,TGTGCCGGCAGTTCCCAGTTGGGAGGGGACAGGGGTTCCTACAATGAGCAGTTCTTC,CAGSSQLGGDRGSYNEQFF
-,-,TRBV4-2,TRBJ2-3,TGTGCCAGCAGCCCCCTAACAGGAGATACGCAGTATTTT,CASSPLTGDTQYF
-,-,TRBV20-1,TRBJ2-1,TGCAGTGCACCTGACAAGACCTATTCCTACAATGAGCAGTTCTTC,CSAPDKTYSYNEQFF